This TCR beta chain was captured in a study of CD8 T cells in ankylosing spondylitis. Study outcomes and limitations: Reportedly, disease-linked clones are significantly enriched in ankylosing spondylitis patients' matched synovial fluid. Ankylosing spondylitis blood appeared to be characterized by a TCR beta motif of roughly eight highly homologous variants.

In TCRdb, the 5' RACE reads were re-called with MiXCR into one record per CDR3 protein. This sample has 150,000 to 200,000 distinct CDR3 sequences, with over 10% found just once. As to this clonotype: Its target is unknown.

The J segment lost 2 bases and the V segment lost 2 bases, leaving 2 bases of the junction unmatched. This CDR3 has 15 residues. Per germline, CDR1 MNHEY and CDR2 SVGEGT. The rearrangement joins TRBV6-2 or TRBV6-3 to TRBJ2-7, with TRBD2 matching 11 bases. Material for sequencing was blood, either unsorted or a sorted T cell fraction (not recorded which). This clonotype was obtained from a female donor with ankylosing spondylitis or in good health (not recorded which). In DNA, the CDR3 is TGTGCCAGCAGTTACGGGACTAGCGGAACCTACGAGCAGTACTTC. This encodes CASSYGTSGTYEQYF.